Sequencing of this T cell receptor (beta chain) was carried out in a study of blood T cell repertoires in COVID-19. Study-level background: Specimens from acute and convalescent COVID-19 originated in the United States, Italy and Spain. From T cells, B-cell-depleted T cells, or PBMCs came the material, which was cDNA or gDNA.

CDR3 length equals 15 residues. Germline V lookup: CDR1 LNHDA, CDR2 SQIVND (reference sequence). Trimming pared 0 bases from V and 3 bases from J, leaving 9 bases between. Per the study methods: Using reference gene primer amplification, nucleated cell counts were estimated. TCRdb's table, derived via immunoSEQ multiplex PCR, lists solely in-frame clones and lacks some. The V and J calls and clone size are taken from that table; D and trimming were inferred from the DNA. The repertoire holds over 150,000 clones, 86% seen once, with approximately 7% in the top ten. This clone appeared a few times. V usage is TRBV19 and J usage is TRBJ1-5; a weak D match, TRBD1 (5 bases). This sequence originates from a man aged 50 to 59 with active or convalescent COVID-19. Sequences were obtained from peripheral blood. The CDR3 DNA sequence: TGTGCCAGTAGTATAGAGCGACAGCTCAATCAGCCCCAGCATTTT. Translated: CASSIERQLNQPQHF.